The present TCR beta chain was sequenced within a study of monozygotic twins with inflammatory bowel disease. Template switching was used to attach UMIs, which incorporated a 6-nucleotide sample barcode. For each CDR3 protein, TCRdb gives one entry from its re-call of the 5' RACE reads, without DNA. The sample table includes roughly 320,000 distinct CDR3 sequences. As regards this clonotype: Its specificity is not known.

The germline CDR1 and CDR2 sequences are MNHEY and SVGEGT. CDR3 length: 14 residues. Study-level points and caveats: Diversity of TCRbeta measured by inverse Simpson was lower in IBD patients than in healthy co-twins.

The V gene is TRBV6-2 or TRBV6-3, the J gene TRBJ1-6. The sample was blood. This receptor was taken from a human donor with ulcerative colitis or Crohn's disease, or a healthy co-twin of an affected twin (not recorded which). CDR3 amino acids: CAGSYSSAGSPLHF.